These T cell receptor beta chains were read from a single sample in a study of control samples from healthy donors and cancer patients. Assay used: immunoSEQ multiplex PCR; TCRdb lists only in-frame clones, some missing. The data show 100,000 to 150,000 clones, with around nine tenths seen just once and about 3.4% held by the top ten. The sample consisted of blood. These receptors all stem from a man between 50 and 59 years old in good health. CDR3s include the opening cysteine and the closing phenylalanine or tryptophan. The D gene is left open where the match is weak. Not all rows give a size; the values are once, few, many and, for expanded clones, a class.

.	TRBD1	TRBV11-3	TRBJ2-1	CASSLGDRGLSNEQFF	TGTGCCAGCAGCTTAGGAGACAGGGGCCTTAGCAATGAGCAGTTCTTC
.	TRBD1	TRBV19	TRBJ1-4	CASRPQGADEKLFF	TGTGCCAGTAGGCCCCAGGGGGCCGACGAAAAACTGTTTTTT
.	.	TRBV18	TRBJ1-3	CASSPDNDRGPGNTIYF	TGTGCCAGCTCACCAGACAACGACAGAGGACCTGGAAACACCATATATTTT
.	.	TRBV14	TRBJ2-6	CASSQFAYSGANVLTF	TGTGCCAGCAGCCAATTTGCTTACTCTGGGGCCAACGTCCTGACTTTC
.	.	TRBV4-1	TRBJ1-1	CASSPRTYGDTEAFF	TGCGCCAGCAGCCCCCGGACTTACGGGGACACTGAAGCTTTCTTT
.	TRBD1	TRBV25-1	TRBJ1-6	CASSEGQGLVLNSPLHF	TGTGCCAGCAGTGAGGGACAGGGACTAGTTCTTAATTCACCCCTCCACTTT
once	TRBD2	TRBV3-1/TRBV3-2	TRBJ2-3	CASSQDLAGGITDTQYF	TGTGCCAGCAGCCAAGATTTAGCGGGGGGGATCACAGATACGCAGTATTTT
.	.	TRBV19	TRBJ1-1	CASRDLNTEAFF	TGTGCCAGTAGGGATCTCAACACTGAAGCTTTCTTT
once	.	TRBV7-9	TRBJ1-4	CASSRGGRSLEKLFF	TGTGCCAGCAGCCGTGGCGGCAGGTCTTTAGAAAAACTGTTTTTT
.	.	TRBV4-1	TRBJ1-1	CASSQVAGTYNTEAFF	TGCGCCAGCAGCCAAGTGGCAGGGACCTATAACACTGAAGCTTTCTTT